This T cell receptor (beta chain) stems from a study of T cells in Graves' hyperthyroidism and ophthalmopathy. Turning to the study itself: At the time of initial diagnosis and before any treatment, peripheral blood was collected.

Study-wide findings and caveats: Most expanded thyroid clonotypes above 0.001 also appeared in blood. With a median lead of about six months before onset, the model predicted ophthalmopathy.

Recently diagnosed hyperthyroidism of less than 2 months' duration affected patients aged 18 to 65. TCR beta CDR3 sequences were amplified from RNA transcripts. Primed by the HTBI set, a first-round RT-PCR was run on the TCR CDR3. TCRdb used MiXCR to reprocess the multiplex PCR reads, holding one entry per CDR3 protein. The table records around 500,000 distinct CDR3 sequences, 14% of them present only once. Concerning this clonotype itself: Antigen: not known.

This TCR came from a woman in her 40s with Graves' hyperthyroidism. The sequencing sample was made of blood.

Written as DNA, the CDR3 is TGTGCCAGCAGTTTATCCTGGACAGGCACGAACACTGAAGCTTTCTTT. Its translation: CASSLSWTGTNTEAFF. The J gene is TRBJ1-1, the V gene TRBV12-3 or TRBV12-4, with TRBD1 matching over 7 bases. There are 16 residues in the CDR3. The junction had 7 bases not matched to a gene; V was cut back by 2 bases and J by 1 base.